What follows are 25 T cell receptor beta chains derived from one specimen sequenced in a study of T-cell memory formation after mild COVID-19. TCRdb reprocessed the 5' RACE reads via MiXCR and lists one record per CDR3 protein. The sample has under 700,000 distinct CDR3 sequences; about a fifth are singletons. The sequencing sample was made of PBMCs or a T cell subset sorted from them (not recorded which). These receptors all come from an adult woman who had mild COVID-19 (a few samples of this study predate the infection). Cell type and time point are not known.

This clonotype was observed a few times. This chain joins TRBV5-1 and TRBJ1-1; D is ambiguous. Trimming took off 1 base at V and 1 base at J, with 20 bases between the two ends. Germline V gives CDR1 SGHRS, CDR2 YFSETQ. The CDR3 has 18 residues. The CDR3 spells CASSLFYGLESTNTEAFF. Written as DNA, the CDR3 is TGCGCCAGCAGCTTGTTTTACGGGTTGGAGTCGACGAACACTGAAGCTTTCTTT.

This clonotype occurred a few times. The chain links TRBV20-1 to TRBJ1-6; D not certain. Per the germline V gene, CDR1 is DFQATT and CDR2 is SNEGSKA (reference sequence). Between the trimmed V and J ends, which lost 0 bases and 2 bases, there was a span of 11 bases. This CDR3 is 16 amino acids long. The CDR3: CSARDRRGPYNSPLHF. CDR3 DNA sequence: TGCAGTGCTAGAGATAGGCGAGGGCCCTATAATTCACCCCTCCACTTT.

This clonotype has ten or more counts. The chain uses TRBV6-6 and TRBJ1-1, with D unclear. Germline V lookup: CDR1 MNHNY, CDR2 SVGAGI (reference sequence). This CDR3 contains 13 residues. V was pared by 5 bases and J by 1 base, with 8 bases between. Here the CDR3 DNA reads TGTGCCAGCAGTCGCGGCGGGAACACTGAAGCTTTCTTT. This sequence encodes CASSRGGNTEAFF.

This clonotype was counted only a few times. The chain employs TRBV18 and TRBJ2-2; the D gene could be TRBD1 or TRBD2 (5 bases each). The germline gives CDR1 KGHSH, CDR2 LQKENI. The length of the CDR3 is 16 residues. V dropped 1 base and J dropped 0 bases, with 9 bases sitting between them. CDR3: CASSPLPGPNTGELFF. For the CDR3, the DNA is TGTGCCAGCTCACCACTTCCGGGACCGAACACCGGGGAGCTGTTTTTT.

The table lists this clonotype with a few counts. The chain carries TRBV6-1 and TRBJ1-1; perhaps TRBD1 as D (5 bases). Germline V gene data show CDR1 as MNHNS and CDR2 as SASEGT. V shed 3 bases and J shed 7 bases, with 12 bases lying between them. CDR3 length: 13 amino acids. The chain's CDR3 is CASSDRGGSEAFF. The DNA of the CDR3 is TGTGCCAGCAGTGATCGGGGGGGGAGTGAAGCTTTCTTT.

V gene TRBV9 combines with J gene TRBJ2-3; perhaps TRBD2 as D (7 bases). Trimming removed 4 bases from V and 1 base from J, with 19 bases in between. This CDR3 is built from 17 residues. Germline V gene lookup returns CDR1 SGDLS and CDR2 YYNGEE. The CDR3 region is CASSFQGLEGGTDTQYF. The CDR3 DNA reads as TGTGCCAGCAGCTTTCAAGGACTAGAGGGGGGCACAGATACGCAGTATTTT.

The chain joins TRBV2 to TRBJ1-2; 9 positions agree with TRBD1. V lost 6 bases to trimming and J lost 8 bases; unmatched junction nucleotides: 7. Germline assignment: CDR1 SNHLY and CDR2 FYNNEI. This CDR3 comprises 13 residues. CDR3 amino acids: CASRYRTGEGYTF. In nucleotides, the CDR3 is TGTGCCAGCAGATACAGGACAGGGGAGGGCTACACCTTC.

This clonotype was seen a handful of times. The V call is TRBV7-3, the J call TRBJ2-1; possibly TRBD1 for D (5 bases). Germline V CDR1 and CDR2: SGHTA, FQGTGA. This CDR3 is built from 14 residues. The V end lost 2 bases, the J end lost 9 bases, and 14 bases lay between the germline ends. In nucleotides, the CDR3 is TGTGCCAGCAGCTTACATGAAAGGGGAATTGAGCAGTTCTTC. Protein product: CASSLHERGIEQFF. Full variable domain (rest looked up from reference TRBV7-3 and TRBJ2-1): GAGVSQTPSNKVTEKGKYVELRCDPISGHTALYWYRQSLGQGPEFLIYFQGTGAADDSGLPNDRFFAVRPEGSVSTLKIQRTERGDSAVYLCASSLHERGIEQFFGPGTRLTVL.

This clonotype occurred a few times. The chain carries TRBV15 and TRBJ1-2, with D hard to call. The CDR3 has 14 residues. Trimming removed 0 bases from V and 13 bases from J, with 18 bases in between. Looked up from germline, CDR1 is LNHNV and CDR2 is YYDKDF (reference sequence). The DNA for the CDR3 is TGTGCCACCAGCAGAGAGCCGGGCTTCGGAGGATTCACCTTC. Protein: CATSREPGFGGFTF.

This clonotype was counted between two and nine times. The chain links TRBV4-2 to TRBJ1-2; TRBD1 agrees at 8 bases. V dropped 0 bases and J dropped 5; count of bases not matched to a gene: 11. Germline CDR1 reads LGHNA; CDR2 reads YNFKEQ. The CDR3 is made up of 17 amino acids. CDR3 in DNA: TGTGCCAGCAGCCAAGAGGGAGGAGACAGGGGAAAATATGGCTACACCTTC. Translated: CASSQEGGDRGKYGYTF.

This clonotype was counted between two and nine times. The chain links TRBV5-5 to TRBJ2-1, with D hard to call. Between the trimmed V and J ends, which lost 3 bases and 0 bases, there was a span of 13 bases. Germline V gene lookup returns CDR1 SGHKS and CDR2 YYEKEE (reference sequence). The CDR3 consists of 16 residues. The CDR3 protein is CASSSNDLPSYNEQFF. CDR3 in DNA: TGTGCCAGCAGCTCGAACGACCTCCCCTCCTACAATGAGCAGTTCTTC.

In this sample, this clonotype turned up many times. V is TRBV12-3 or TRBV12-4 and J is TRBJ2-1; TRBD1 might be the D (6 bases). There are 14 residues in the CDR3. The V and J ends lost 3 bases and 7 bases respectively, with 13 bases between them. CDR3 in DNA: TGTGCCAGCAGTTTTAGCGAAGGGGGTAATGAGCAGTTCTTC. It yields the protein CASSFSEGGNEQFF.

This clonotype came up many times. The rearrangement uses TRBV6-6 and TRBJ2-7; D gene uncertain. Trimming removed 2 bases from V and 6 bases from J, with 11 bases in between. Germline V CDR1 and CDR2: MNHNY, SVGAGI (reference sequence). The CDR3 length is 13 residues. The CDR3 coding sequence is TGTGCCAGCAGTTACGACTTCAGGTTCGAGCAGTACTTC. It is translated as CASSYDFRFEQYF.

The rearrangement uses TRBV18 and TRBJ1-1; D gene unclear. Germline V lookup: CDR1 KGHSH, CDR2 LQKENI. Trimming took off 5 bases at V and 1 base at J, with 14 bases between the two ends. There are 15 residues in the CDR3. The CDR3 DNA follows: TGTGCCAGCTCAGGGGTCCAGAAGGGGAACACTGAAGCTTTCTTT. Translating gives CASSGVQKGNTEAFF.

This clonotype was seen more than once but under ten times. V and J are TRBV14 and TRBJ2-1; a possible D gene is TRBD2 (6 bases). This CDR3 has 14 residues. CDR1 and CDR2 from the germline V gene are SGHDN and FVKESK. The V gene lost 5 bases and the J gene lost 9 bases, with 17 bases spanning the gap. The CDR3 DNA reads TGTGCCAGCAGCTTCGGGAGCAGTTTTGGTGAGCAGTTCTTC. Encoded protein: CASSFGSSFGEQFF.

This clonotype showed up many times. The genes are TRBV2 and TRBJ1-2; D gene uncertain. Per germline, CDR1 SNHLY and CDR2 FYNNEI. With 3 bases removed from V and 4 bases from J, the gap between germline ends came to 12 bases. This CDR3 is built from 14 residues. CDR3 protein: CASSDTPEAYGYTF. In DNA form, the CDR3 reads TGTGCCAGCAGTGATACCCCGGAAGCCTATGGCTACACCTTC.

V is TRBV3-1 and J is TRBJ2-2; 8 positions agree with TRBD1. V was clipped by 1 base and J by 5 bases; unmatched bases: 6. CDR1 is LGHDT, CDR2 YNNKEL, per germline (reference sequence). The CDR3 sequence is 16 residues long. The CDR3 region has the DNA TGTGCCAGCAGCCAAGCTAGGACAGGGCAAACCGGGGAGCTGTTTTTT. Translation gives CASSQARTGQTGELFF.

The J gene is TRBJ2-7, the V gene TRBV7-9; D may be TRBD2 (5 bases). V lost 1 base to trimming and J lost 0 bases, with 10 bases between them. Germline-derived CDR1 and CDR2 are SEHNR and FQNEAQ (reference sequence). The CDR3 runs to 15 residues. For the CDR3, the DNA is TGTGCCAGCAGCTTAGATTATGGGAGCTCCTACGAGCAGTACTTC. The encoded protein is CASSLDYGSSYEQYF.

This chain links TRBV23-1 with TRBJ2-7; TRBD1 matches at 11 bases. TRBV23-1 is an ORF for which the function is uncertain. The CDR3 totals 14 residues. The trim removed 5 bases at V and 5 bases at J, leaving 5 bases unmatched. CDR3 nucleotide sequence: TGCGCCAGCAGTTACCCGGGACAGGGGGACGAGCAGTACTTC. It yields the protein CASSYPGQGDEQYF.

The gene calls are TRBV5-6 and TRBJ2-1; a weak D match, TRBD2 (6 bases). V dropped 0 bases and J dropped 4 bases, with 17 bases sitting between them. The CDR3 contains 17 residues. Germline values: CDR1 SGHDT, CDR2 YYEEEE. The DNA for the CDR3 is TGTGCCAGCAGCTTGGGGGCGGGGAGCTCGGGTTACAATGAGCAGTTCTTC. Protein: CASSLGAGSSGYNEQFF.

The chain employs TRBV24-1 and TRBJ2-5; perhaps TRBD2 as D (5 bases). The V gene's germline CDR1 is KGHDR and CDR2 SFDVKD. This CDR3 spans 14 amino acids. V lost 4 bases, J lost 2 bases, and 10 bases lay in between. This CDR3 is CATSDPGSQETQYF. As DNA, the CDR3 is TGTGCCACCAGTGACCCGGGATCGCAAGAGACCCAGTACTTC.

The chain joins TRBV12-3 or TRBV12-4 to TRBJ1-5, with D possibly being TRBD1 (5 bases). The CDR3 runs 15 residues. Deletions cut 2 bases from V and 2 bases from J, with 10 bases between. CDR3 bases: TGTGCCAGCAGTTTAAGGGGATGGGGCAATCAGCCCCAGCATTTT. The encoded protein is CASSLRGWGNQPQHF.

Here the CDR3 DNA reads TGTGCCAGCAGCGATGGACGGGGGCAGTACTTC. Protein: CASSDGRGQYF. The chain recombines TRBV11-3 with TRBJ2-7, with TRBD2 as a possible D gene (5 bases). The germline V and J ends were trimmed by 5 bases and 9 bases, with 11 bases remaining between them. Germline lookup yields CDR1 SGHNT and CDR2 YENEEA. The CDR3 totals 11 residues. Drawing the rest from reference TRBV11-3 and TRBJ2-7, the complete variable domain is EAGVVQSPRYKIIEKKQPVAFWCNPISGHNTLYWYLQNLGQGPELLIRYENEEAVDDSQLPKDRFSAERLKGVDSTLKIQPAELGDSAVYLCASSDGRGQYFGPGTRLTVT.

The rearrangement uses TRBV18 and TRBJ2-5, with 10 nucleotides matching TRBD2. From germline, CDR1 is KGHSH and CDR2 LQKENI. V was clipped by 1 base and J by 5 bases; unmatched bases: 19. The CDR3 length is 20 residues. For the CDR3, the DNA is TGTGCCAGCTCACCACAAAAACACCTAGCGGGAGTCCTACGGGGGGAGACCCAGTACTTC. This codes for CASSPQKHLAGVLRGETQYF.

The chain recombines TRBV19 with TRBJ2-1; D unclear. Trimming took off 3 bases at V and 4 bases at J, with 13 bases between the two ends. There are 15 residues in the CDR3. Germline loops: CDR1 LNHDA, CDR2 SQIVND (reference sequence). CDR3 coding DNA: TGTGCCAGTAGTATTTCTACCGGGTTATACAATGAGCAGTTCTTC. Protein: CASSISTGLYNEQFF.